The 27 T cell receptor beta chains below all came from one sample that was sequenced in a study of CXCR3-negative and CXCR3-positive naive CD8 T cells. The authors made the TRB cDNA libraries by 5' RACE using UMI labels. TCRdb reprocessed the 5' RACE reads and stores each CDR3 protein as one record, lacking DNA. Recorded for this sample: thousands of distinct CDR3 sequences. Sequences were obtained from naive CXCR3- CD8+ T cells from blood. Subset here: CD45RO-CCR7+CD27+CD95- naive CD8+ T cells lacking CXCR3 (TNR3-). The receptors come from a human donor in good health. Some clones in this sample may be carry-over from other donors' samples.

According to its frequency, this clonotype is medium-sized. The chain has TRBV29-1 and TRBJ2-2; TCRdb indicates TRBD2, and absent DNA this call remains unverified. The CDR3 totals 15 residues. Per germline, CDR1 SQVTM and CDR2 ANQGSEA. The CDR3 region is CSVDGRGRDTGELFF.

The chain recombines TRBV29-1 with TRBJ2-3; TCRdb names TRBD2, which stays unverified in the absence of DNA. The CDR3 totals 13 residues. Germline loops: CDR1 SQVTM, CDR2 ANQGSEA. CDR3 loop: CSVVGGFTDTQYF.

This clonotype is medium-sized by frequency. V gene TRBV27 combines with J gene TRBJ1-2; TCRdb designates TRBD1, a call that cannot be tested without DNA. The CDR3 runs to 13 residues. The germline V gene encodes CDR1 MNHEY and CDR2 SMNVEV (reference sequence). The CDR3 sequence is CASSPAPGYGYTF.

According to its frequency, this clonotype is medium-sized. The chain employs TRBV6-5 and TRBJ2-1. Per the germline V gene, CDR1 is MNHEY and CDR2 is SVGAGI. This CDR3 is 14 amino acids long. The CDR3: CASSFQASGNEQFF.

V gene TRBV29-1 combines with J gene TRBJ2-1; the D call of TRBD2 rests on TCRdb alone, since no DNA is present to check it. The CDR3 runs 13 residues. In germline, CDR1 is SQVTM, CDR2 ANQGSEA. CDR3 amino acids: CSALAGGGDEQFF.

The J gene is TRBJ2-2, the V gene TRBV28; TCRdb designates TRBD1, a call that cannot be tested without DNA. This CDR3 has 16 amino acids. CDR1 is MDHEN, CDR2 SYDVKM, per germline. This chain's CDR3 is CASSSIDREPTGELFF.

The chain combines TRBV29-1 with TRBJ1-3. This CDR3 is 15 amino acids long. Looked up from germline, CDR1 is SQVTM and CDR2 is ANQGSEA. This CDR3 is CSVEDEDYSGNTIYF.

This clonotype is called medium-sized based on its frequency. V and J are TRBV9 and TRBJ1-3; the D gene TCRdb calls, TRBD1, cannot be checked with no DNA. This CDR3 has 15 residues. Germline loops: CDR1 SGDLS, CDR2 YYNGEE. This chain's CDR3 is CASNPDGDSGNTIYF.

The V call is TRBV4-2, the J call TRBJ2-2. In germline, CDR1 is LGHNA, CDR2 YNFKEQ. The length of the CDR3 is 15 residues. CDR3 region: CASSQAWENTGELFF.

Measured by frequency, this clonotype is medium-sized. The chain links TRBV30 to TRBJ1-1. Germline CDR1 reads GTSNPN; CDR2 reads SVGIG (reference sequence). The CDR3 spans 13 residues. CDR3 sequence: CAWREGSRTEAFF.

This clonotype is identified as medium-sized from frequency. The chain's CDR3 is CSGTSGRFADTQYF. The V call is TRBV29-1, the J call TRBJ2-3; TCRdb's D call of TRBD2 is untestable without DNA. The CDR3 is 14 residues long. Germline CDR1 reads SQVTM; CDR2 reads ANQGSEA.

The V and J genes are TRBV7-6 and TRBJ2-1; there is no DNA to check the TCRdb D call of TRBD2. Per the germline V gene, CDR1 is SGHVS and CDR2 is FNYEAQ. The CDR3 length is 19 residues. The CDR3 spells CASSLEVAGGAHFRNEQFF.

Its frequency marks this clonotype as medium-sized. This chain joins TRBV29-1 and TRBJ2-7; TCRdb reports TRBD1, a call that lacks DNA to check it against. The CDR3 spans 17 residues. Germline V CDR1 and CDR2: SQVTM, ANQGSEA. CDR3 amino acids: CSVEDVDGQGNSYEQYF.

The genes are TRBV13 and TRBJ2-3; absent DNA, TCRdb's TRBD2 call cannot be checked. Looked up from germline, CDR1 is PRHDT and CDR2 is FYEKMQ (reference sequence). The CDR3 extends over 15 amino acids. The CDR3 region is CASSVASGSTDTQYF.

This CDR3 is CATSSMAGGDYGYTF. The gene calls are TRBV15 and TRBJ1-2; TCRdb lists TRBD1, though no DNA is available to test this call. CDR3 length equals 15 residues. Germline CDR1 LNHNV, CDR2 YYDKDF (reference sequence).

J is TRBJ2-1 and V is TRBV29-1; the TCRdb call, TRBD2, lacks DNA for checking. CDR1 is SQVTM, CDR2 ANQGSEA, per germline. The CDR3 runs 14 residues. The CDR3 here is CSVVSGRGRNEQFF.

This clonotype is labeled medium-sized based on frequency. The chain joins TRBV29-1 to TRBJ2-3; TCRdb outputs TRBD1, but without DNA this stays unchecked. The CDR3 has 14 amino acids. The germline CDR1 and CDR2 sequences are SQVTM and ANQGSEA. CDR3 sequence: CSVTGQGPTDTQYF.

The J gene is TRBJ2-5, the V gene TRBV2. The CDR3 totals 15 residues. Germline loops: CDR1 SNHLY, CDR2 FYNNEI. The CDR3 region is CASSPSTTPQETQYF. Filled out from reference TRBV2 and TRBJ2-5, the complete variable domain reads EPEVTQTPSHQVTQMGQEVILRCVPISNHLYFYWYRQILGQKVEFLVSFYNNEISEKSEIFDDQFSVERPDGSNFTLKIRSTKLEDSAMYFCASSPSTTPQETQYFGPGTRLLVL.

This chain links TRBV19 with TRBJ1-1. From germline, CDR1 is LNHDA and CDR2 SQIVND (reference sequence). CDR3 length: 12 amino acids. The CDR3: CATGDIFTEAFF.

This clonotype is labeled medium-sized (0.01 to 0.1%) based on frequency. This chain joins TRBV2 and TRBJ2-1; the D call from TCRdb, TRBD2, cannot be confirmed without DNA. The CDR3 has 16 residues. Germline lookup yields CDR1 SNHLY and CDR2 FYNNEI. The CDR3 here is CASSAGLAGGFNEQFF.

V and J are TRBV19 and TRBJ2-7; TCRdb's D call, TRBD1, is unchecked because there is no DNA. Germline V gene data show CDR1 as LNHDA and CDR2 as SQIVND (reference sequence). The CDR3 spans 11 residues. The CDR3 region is CASSTGAEQYF.

The CDR3 spells CATRTTDTQYF. The chain links TRBV15 to TRBJ2-3. The CDR3 has 11 amino acids. CDR1 and CDR2 (germline): LNHNV, YYDKDF (reference sequence).

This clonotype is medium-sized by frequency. CDR3 sequence reads: CSVLLGEGRDEQFF. V is TRBV29-1 and J is TRBJ2-1; checking the TCRdb D call of TRBD2 is not possible without DNA. Germline lookup yields CDR1 SQVTM and CDR2 ANQGSEA. CDR3 length equals 14 residues.

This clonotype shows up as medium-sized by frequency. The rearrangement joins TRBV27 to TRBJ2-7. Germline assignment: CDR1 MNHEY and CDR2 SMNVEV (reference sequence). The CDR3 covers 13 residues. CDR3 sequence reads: CASSFGELYEQYF.

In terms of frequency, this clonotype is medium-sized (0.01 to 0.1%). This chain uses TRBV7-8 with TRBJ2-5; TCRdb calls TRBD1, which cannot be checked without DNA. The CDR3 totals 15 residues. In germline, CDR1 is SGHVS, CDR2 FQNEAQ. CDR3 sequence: CASSSLGVSSETQYF.

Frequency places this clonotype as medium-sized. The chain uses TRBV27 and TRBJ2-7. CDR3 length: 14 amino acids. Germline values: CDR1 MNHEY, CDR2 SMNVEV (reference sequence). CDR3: CASSLQDSSYEQYF.

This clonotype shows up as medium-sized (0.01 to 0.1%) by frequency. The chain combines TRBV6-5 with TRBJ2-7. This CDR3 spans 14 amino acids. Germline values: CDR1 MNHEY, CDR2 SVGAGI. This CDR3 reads CASSYSSGSVEQYF.